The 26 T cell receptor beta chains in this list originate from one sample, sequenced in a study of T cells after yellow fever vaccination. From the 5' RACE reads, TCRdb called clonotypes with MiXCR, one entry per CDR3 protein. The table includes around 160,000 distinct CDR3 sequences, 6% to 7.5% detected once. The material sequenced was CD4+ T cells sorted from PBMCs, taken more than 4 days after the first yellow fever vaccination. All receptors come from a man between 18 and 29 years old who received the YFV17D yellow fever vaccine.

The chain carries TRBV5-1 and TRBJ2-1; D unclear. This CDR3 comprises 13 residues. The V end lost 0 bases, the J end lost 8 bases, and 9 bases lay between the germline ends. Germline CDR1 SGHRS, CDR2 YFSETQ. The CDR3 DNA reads TGCGCCAGCAGCTTGGAACTTCGGGATGAGCAGTTCTTC. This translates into CASSLELRDEQFF.

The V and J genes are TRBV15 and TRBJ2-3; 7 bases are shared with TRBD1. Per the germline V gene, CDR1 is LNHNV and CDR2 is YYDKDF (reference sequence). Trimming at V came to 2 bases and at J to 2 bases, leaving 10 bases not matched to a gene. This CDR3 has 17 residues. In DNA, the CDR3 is TGTGCCACCAGCAGACGCCAAGGGGGCCCCCTCACAGATACGCAGTATTTT. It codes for CATSRRQGGPLTDTQYF.

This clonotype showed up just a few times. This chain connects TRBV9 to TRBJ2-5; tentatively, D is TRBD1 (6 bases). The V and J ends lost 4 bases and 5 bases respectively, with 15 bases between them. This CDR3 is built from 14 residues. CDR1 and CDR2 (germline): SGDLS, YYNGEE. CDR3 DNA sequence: TGTGCCAGCAGCAAACAGGGTTCGGTGGAGACCCAGTACTTC. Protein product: CASSKQGSVETQYF.

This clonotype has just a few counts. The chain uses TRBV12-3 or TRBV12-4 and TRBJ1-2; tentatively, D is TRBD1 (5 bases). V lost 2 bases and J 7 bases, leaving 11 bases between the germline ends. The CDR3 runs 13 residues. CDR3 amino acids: CASSLLGVPGYTF. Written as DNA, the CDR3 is TGTGCCAGCAGTTTACTAGGGGTGCCTGGCTACACCTTC.

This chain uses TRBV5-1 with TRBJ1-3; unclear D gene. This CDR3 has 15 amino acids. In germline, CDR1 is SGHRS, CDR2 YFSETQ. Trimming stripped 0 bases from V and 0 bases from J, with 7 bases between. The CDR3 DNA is TGCGCCAGCAGCTTGGATCAGGTCTCTGGAAACACCATATATTTT. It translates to CASSLDQVSGNTIYF.

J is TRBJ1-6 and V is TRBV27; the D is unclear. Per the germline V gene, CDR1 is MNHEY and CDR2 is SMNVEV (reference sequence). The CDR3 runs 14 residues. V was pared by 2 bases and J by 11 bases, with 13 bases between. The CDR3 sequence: CASSLEGRTPPLHF. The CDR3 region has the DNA TGTGCCAGCAGTTTAGAGGGCCGGACCCCACCCCTCCACTTT.

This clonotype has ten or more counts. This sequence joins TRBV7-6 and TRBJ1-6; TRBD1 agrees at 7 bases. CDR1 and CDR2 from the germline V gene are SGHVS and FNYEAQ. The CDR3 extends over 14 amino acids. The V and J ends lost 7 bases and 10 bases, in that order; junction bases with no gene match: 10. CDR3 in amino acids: CASTYGQGGSPLHF. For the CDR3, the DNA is TGTGCCAGCACCTACGGGCAGGGGGGCTCACCCCTCCACTTT.

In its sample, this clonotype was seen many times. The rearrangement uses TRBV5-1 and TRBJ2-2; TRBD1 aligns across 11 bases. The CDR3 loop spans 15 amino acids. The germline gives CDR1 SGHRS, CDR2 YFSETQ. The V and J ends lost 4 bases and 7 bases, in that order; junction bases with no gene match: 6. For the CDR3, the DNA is TGCGCCAGCAGCATCCGGGACAGGGGGAACGGGGAGCTGTTTTTT. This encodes CASSIRDRGNGELFF.

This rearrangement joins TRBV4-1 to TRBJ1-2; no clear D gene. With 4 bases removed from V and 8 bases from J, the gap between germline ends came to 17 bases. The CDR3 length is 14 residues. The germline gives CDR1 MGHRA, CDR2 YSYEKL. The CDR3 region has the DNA TGCGCCAGCAGCCTCAAGGTTCTGAGTCGCGGCTACACCTTC. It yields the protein CASSLKVLSRGYTF.

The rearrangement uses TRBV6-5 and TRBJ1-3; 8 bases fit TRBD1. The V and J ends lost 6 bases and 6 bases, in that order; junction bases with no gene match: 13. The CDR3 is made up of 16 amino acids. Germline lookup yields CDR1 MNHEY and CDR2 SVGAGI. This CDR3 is CASSRQDRASSNTIYF. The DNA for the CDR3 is TGTGCCAGCAGCCGTCAGGACAGGGCCTCTTCAAACACCATATATTTT.

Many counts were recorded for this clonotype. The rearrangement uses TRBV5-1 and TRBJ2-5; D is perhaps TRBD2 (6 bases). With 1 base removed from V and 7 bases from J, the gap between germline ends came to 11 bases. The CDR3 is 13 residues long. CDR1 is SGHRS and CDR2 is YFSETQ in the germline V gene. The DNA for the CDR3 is TGCGCCAGCAGCTTGCTAGGAGGGCCGACCCAGTACTTC. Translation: CASSLLGGPTQYF.

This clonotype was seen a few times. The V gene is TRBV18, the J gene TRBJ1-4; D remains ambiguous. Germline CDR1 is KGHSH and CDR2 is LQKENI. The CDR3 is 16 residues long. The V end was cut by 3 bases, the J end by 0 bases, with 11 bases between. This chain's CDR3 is CASSPGRRSTNEKLFF. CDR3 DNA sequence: TGTGCCAGCTCACCCGGGCGGAGGTCAACTAATGAAAAACTGTTTTTT.

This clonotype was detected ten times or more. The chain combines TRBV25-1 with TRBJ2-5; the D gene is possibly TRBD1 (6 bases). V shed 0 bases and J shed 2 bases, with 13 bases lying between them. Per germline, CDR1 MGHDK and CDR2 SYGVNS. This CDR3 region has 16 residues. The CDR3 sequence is CASSEYTGSRQETQYF. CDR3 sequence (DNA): TGTGCCAGCAGTGAATATACAGGGAGTAGGCAAGAGACCCAGTACTTC.

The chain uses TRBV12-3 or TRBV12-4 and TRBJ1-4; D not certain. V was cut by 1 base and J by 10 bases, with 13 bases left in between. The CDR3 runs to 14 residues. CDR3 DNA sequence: TGTGCCAGCAGTTTAGTATTGGCGGCGAGAAAACTGTTTTTT. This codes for CASSLVLAARKLFF.

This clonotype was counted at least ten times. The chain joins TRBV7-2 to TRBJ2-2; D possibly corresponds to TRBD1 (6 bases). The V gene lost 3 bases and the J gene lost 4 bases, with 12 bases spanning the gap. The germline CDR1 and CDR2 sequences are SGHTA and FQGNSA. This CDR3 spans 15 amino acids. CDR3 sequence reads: CASSLSQGLTGELFF. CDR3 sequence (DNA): TGTGCCAGCAGCTTGAGCCAGGGGCTCACCGGGGAGCTGTTTTTT.

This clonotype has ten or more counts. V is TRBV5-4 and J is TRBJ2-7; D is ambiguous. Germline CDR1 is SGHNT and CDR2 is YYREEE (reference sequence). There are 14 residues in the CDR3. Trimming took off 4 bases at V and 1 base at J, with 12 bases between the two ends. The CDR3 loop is CASSPQDPSYEQYF. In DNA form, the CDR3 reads TGTGCCAGCAGCCCCCAGGACCCGTCCTACGAGCAGTACTTC.

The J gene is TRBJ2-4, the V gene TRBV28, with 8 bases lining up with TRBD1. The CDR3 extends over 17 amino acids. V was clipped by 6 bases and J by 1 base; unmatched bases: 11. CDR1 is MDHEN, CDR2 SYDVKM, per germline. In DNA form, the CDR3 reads TGTGCCAGCAGAGCGCCTTACAGGGGGGACGCCAAAAACATTCAGTACTTC. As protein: CASRAPYRGDAKNIQYF.

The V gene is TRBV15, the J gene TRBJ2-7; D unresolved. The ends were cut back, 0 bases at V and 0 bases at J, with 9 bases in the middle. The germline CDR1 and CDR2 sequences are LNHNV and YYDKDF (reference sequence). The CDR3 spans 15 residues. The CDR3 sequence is CATSRDRAGSYEQYV. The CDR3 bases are TGTGCCACCAGCAGAGATAGGGCCGGCTCCTACGAGCAGTACGTC.

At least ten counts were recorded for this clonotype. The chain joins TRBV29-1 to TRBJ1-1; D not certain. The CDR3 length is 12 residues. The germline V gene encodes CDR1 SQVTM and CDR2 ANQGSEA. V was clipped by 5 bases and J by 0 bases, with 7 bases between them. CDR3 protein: CSVYMVNTEAFF. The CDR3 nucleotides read TGCAGCGTTTATATGGTGAACACTGAAGCTTTCTTT.

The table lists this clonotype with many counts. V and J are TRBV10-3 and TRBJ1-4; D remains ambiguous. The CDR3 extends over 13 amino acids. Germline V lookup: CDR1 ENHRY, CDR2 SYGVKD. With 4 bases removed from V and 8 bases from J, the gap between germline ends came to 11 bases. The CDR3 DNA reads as TGTGCCATCAGTGCGCAGGTAGAGGAAAAACTGTTTTTT. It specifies CAISAQVEEKLFF.

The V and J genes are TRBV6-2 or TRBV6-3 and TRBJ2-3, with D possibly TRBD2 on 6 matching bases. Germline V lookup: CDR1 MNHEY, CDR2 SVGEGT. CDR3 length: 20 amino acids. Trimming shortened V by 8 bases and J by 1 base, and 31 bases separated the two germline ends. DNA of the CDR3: TGTGCCAGCCTCACCACGGCCTGGACACCTCTTGGCGGGGGCACAGATACGCAGTATTTT. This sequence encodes CASLTTAWTPLGGGTDTQYF.

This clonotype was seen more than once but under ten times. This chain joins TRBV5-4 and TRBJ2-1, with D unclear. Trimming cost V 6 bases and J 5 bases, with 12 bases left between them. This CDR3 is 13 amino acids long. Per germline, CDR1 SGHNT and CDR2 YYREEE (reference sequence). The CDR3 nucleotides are TGTGCCAGCACCCCCGGACCCGACAATGAGCAGTTCTTC. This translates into CASTPGPDNEQFF.

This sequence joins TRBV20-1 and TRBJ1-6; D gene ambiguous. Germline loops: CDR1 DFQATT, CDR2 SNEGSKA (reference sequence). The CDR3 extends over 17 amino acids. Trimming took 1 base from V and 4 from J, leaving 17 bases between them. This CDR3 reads CSARGVRGDLYNSPLHF. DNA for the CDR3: TGCAGTGCTAGAGGGGTTCGGGGAGATCTTTATAATTCACCCCTCCACTTT.

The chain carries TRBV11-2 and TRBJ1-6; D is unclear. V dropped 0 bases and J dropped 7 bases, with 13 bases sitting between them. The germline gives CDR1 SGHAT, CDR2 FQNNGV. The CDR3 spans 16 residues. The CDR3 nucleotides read TGTGCCAGCAGCTTAGACGGCGGTACAAGGAATTCACCCCTCCACTTT. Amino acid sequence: CASSLDGGTRNSPLHF.

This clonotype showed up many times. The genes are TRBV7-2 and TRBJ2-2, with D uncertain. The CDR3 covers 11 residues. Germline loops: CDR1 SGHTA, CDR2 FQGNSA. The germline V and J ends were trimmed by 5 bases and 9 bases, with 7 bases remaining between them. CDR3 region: CASSPRRELFF. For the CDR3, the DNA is TGTGCCAGCAGCCCGAGGAGGGAGCTGTTTTTT.

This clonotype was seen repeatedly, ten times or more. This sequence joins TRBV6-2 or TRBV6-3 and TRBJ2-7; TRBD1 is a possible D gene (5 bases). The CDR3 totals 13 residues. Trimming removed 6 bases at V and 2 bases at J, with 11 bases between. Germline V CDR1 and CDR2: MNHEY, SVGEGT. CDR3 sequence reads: CASRPPDTYEQYV. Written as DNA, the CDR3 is TGTGCCAGCAGGCCCCCGGACACCTACGAGCAGTACGTC.